This TCR beta chain stems from a study of blood T cell repertoires in COVID-19. Across the whole study: The origin of the acute and convalescent COVID-19 samples was the United States, Italy and Spain.

The CDR3 has 16 amino acids. Germline V gene data show CDR1 as KGHSH and CDR2 as LQKENI. The ends were cut back, 0 bases at V and 2 bases at J, with 11 bases in the middle. Adults between about 18 and 95 years of age took part from about two dozen US areas. Donors in Cohort 3 who had recovered were those with two negative PCRs, healthcare professional clearance, or resolution of their symptoms. Repertoires were generated with immunoSEQ multiplex PCR, while TCRdb's copy carries only in-frame clones and drops some. The sample consists of a few hundred thousand clones, roughly 90% of them appearing once.

The sequenced sample was PBMCs or T cells enriched from blood (not recorded which). The rearrangement joins TRBV18 to TRBJ1-3, with D perhaps matching TRBD1 (5 bases). The TCR originated in a man aged 35 to 55 who had recovered from COVID-19. The CDR3: CASSPPREQAGNTIYF. CDR3 in DNA: TGTGCCAGCTCACCACCGCGCGAACAGGCTGGAAACACCATATATTTT.